This is a list of T cell receptor beta chains from one sample in a study of T cell responses to AZD1222 COVID-19 vaccine. The protocol was immunoSEQ multiplex PCR, while the TCRdb copy is restricted to in-frame clones and leaves out a portion. The data show 15,000 to 20,000 clones, roughly nine tenths seen once. Sequences were derived from peripheral blood, sampled 28 days after the second AZD1222 dose. The receptors here all came from an adult who received the AZD1222 COVID-19 vaccine. Both conserved end residues are part of each CDR3.

>TRBV5-1
CASSLAGTASGNTIYF
>TRBV3-1/TRBV3-2
CASSQLGDTQYF
>TRBV28
CASSFGTGFQETQYF
>TRBV2
CASSEGLAGTDTQYF
>TRBV9
CASSVRAEISGGFTDTQYF
>TRBV28
CASRPTLSKNIQYF
>TRBV5-5
CASSLVQAGGYGYTF
>TRBV6-5
CASRGAFEKLFF
>TRBV7-9
CATAGTGPGEQYF
>TRBV11-2
CASSSKLSSYNEQFF
>TRBV4-2
CASSQVSAGEQYF
>TRBV27
CASSLGFNKNIQYF
>TRBV5-1
CASSLTGRRNYGYTF
>TRBV28
CASKTGGLSYEQYF
>TRBV6-6
CASSDRTGGPLGSGANVLTF
>TRBV10-3
CAISARDTAYGYTF
>TRBV5-4
CASSMGGTSRGEKLFF
>TRBV5-1
CASAPVSGGAYNEQFF
>TRBV4-2
CASSPELAGAREQYF
>TRBV7-3
CASSLAGGRTDTQYF
>TRBV18
CASSPPSSTDTQYF